The following is a T cell receptor (beta chain) sequence with its context. The naive CD8 population came from CD45RO-negative cells selected for CCR7, without terminally differentiated effector memory CD45RA+ cells. The data were taken from a study of shared clonotypes between healthy human individuals. Clones were sequenced by immunoSEQ multiplex PCR, and TCRdb holds only the in-frame ones, with some missing. The table shows about 2.1 million clones, with approximately 92% occurring only once. This CDR3 has 15 residues. From germline, CDR1 is LNHDA and CDR2 SQIVND (reference sequence). With 7 bases removed from V and 3 bases from J, the gap between germline ends came to 18 bases.

Sample: naive CD8+ T cells from PBMCs. The rearrangement links TRBV19 to TRBJ1-1; D is possibly TRBD1 (6 bases). The source of this sequence is a man aged 18 to 30 in good health. Some clones in this sample may be carry-over from other donors' samples. In DNA, the CDR3 is TGTGCCAGTACCACGAACAAAGGGGGGTACACTGAAGCTTTCTTT. This translates into CASTTNKGGYTEAFF.